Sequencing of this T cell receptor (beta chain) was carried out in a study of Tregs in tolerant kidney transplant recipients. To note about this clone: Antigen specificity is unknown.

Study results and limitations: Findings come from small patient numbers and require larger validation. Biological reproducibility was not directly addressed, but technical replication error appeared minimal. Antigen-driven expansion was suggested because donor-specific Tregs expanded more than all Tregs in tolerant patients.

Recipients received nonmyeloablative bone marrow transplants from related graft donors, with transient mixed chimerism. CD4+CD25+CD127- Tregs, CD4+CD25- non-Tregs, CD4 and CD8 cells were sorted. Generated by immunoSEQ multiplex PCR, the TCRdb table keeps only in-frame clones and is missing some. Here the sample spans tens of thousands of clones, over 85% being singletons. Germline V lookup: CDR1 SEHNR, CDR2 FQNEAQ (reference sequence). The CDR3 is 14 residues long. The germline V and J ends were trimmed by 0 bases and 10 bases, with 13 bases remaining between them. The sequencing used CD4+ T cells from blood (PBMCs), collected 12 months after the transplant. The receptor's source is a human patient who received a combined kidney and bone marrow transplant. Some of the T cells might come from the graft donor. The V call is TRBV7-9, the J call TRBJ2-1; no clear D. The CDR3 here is CASSLARSTTEQFF. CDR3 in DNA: TGTGCCAGCAGCTTAGCGCGGAGTACAACCGAGCAGTTCTTC.